A selection of T cell receptor beta chains follows, all from one sample in a study of blood T cell repertoires in COVID-19. Sequencing used immunoSEQ multiplex PCR; TCRdb keeps in-frame clones, though not all of them. Found here are about 36,000 clones, just under 80% of them singletons; the top ten hold 33%. Sequenced material: peripheral blood. These receptors came from a man aged 55-75 years with acute or convalescent COVID-19. Both conserved end residues are trimmed from each CDR3. Fields, in order: CDR3 protein, J gene, V gene.

CDR3 protein: ASSLERQIYEQY; J gene: TRBJ2-7; V gene: TRBV5-1
CDR3 protein: ASSLGTSGRAWETQY; J gene: TRBJ2-5; V gene: TRBV5-1
CDR3 protein: ASSLVPRDRDGYT; J gene: TRBJ1-2; V gene: TRBV7-2
CDR3 protein: ASSLVGLAGGETQY; J gene: TRBJ2-5; V gene: TRBV7-9
CDR3 protein: ASRPRGLEQY; J gene: TRBJ2-7; V gene: TRBV6-5
CDR3 protein: ASSGDRGNSPLH; J gene: TRBJ1-6; V gene: TRBV5-1
CDR3 protein: ASRHTGDGEAF; J gene: TRBJ1-1; V gene: TRBV19
CDR3 protein: ASSFGIASQNIQY; J gene: TRBJ2-4; V gene: TRBV5-1
CDR3 protein: ASSQEGRVYEQY; J gene: TRBJ2-7; V gene: TRBV3-1/TRBV3-2
CDR3 protein: ASSTTGTGSTGELF; J gene: TRBJ2-2; V gene: TRBV6-2/TRBV6-3
CDR3 protein: ASSLRSLADNEQF; J gene: TRBJ2-1; V gene: TRBV7-8
CDR3 protein: AISLAGGGTDTQY; J gene: TRBJ2-3; V gene: TRBV19
CDR3 protein: ATGLAGPDTQY; J gene: TRBJ2-3; V gene: TRBV24-1
CDR3 protein: ASSLGTVRNTEAF; J gene: TRBJ1-1; V gene: TRBV5-6
CDR3 protein: ASSLSDEQY; J gene: TRBJ2-7; V gene: TRBV5-1
CDR3 protein: ASSIAGVGSYEQY; J gene: TRBJ2-7; V gene: TRBV7-6
CDR3 protein: ATSDLALAGVTDTQY; J gene: TRBJ2-3; V gene: TRBV24-1
CDR3 protein: ASSLVSGGTDTQY; J gene: TRBJ2-3; V gene: TRBV5-1
CDR3 protein: ASSVGAPSGQPYEQY; J gene: TRBJ2-7; V gene: TRBV9
CDR3 protein: ASSETGQQETQY; J gene: TRBJ2-5; V gene: TRBV6-1
CDR3 protein: ASSPATGLGYNEQF; J gene: TRBJ2-1; V gene: TRBV7-8
CDR3 protein: ASSLSTGELF; J gene: TRBJ2-2; V gene: TRBV9
CDR3 protein: ASSLNGLVGGAGELF; J gene: TRBJ2-2; V gene: TRBV28
CDR3 protein: ASSTPRGGGTEAF; J gene: TRBJ1-1; V gene: TRBV19
CDR3 protein: ASSSQGAGQPQH; J gene: TRBJ1-5; V gene: TRBV2
CDR3 protein: ASSQEGQPHQPQH; J gene: TRBJ1-5; V gene: TRBV4-2
CDR3 protein: ASSLGQGEKLF; J gene: TRBJ1-4; V gene: TRBV5-4
CDR3 protein: AGVGLSFNEQF; J gene: TRBJ2-1; V gene: TRBV7-2
CDR3 protein: ASSGTGISGELF; J gene: TRBJ2-2; V gene: TRBV28
CDR3 protein: ASSSKKGHRGPLYEQY; J gene: TRBJ2-7; V gene: TRBV21-1
CDR3 protein: ASSARGHLNTEAF; J gene: TRBJ1-1; V gene: TRBV6-5
CDR3 protein: ASRRLAGSNEQF; J gene: TRBJ2-1; V gene: TRBV3-1/TRBV3-2
CDR3 protein: ATSNRNTGELF; J gene: TRBJ2-2; V gene: TRBV24-1
CDR3 protein: ASSSGQGLRGYT; J gene: TRBJ1-2; V gene: TRBV7-2
CDR3 protein: ASSLGQDSYEQY; J gene: TRBJ2-7; V gene: TRBV27
CDR3 protein: ASSVTGGDTEAF; J gene: TRBJ1-1; V gene: TRBV9
CDR3 protein: ASSRIQGAYEQY; J gene: TRBJ2-7; V gene: TRBV11-2